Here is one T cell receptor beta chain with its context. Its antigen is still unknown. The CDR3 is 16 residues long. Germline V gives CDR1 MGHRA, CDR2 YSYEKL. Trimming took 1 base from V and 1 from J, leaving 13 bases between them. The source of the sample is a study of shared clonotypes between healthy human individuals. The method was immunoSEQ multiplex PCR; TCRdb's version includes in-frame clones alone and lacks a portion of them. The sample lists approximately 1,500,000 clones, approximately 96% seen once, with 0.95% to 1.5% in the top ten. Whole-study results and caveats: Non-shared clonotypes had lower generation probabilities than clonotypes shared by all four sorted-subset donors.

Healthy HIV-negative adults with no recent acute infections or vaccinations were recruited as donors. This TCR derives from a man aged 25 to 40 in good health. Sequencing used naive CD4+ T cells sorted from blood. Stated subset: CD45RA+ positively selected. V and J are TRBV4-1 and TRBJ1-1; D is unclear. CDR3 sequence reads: CASSQVGGRANTEAFF. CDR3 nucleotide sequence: TGCGCCAGCAGCCAAGTAGGAGGGAGAGCGAACACTGAAGCTTTCTTT.